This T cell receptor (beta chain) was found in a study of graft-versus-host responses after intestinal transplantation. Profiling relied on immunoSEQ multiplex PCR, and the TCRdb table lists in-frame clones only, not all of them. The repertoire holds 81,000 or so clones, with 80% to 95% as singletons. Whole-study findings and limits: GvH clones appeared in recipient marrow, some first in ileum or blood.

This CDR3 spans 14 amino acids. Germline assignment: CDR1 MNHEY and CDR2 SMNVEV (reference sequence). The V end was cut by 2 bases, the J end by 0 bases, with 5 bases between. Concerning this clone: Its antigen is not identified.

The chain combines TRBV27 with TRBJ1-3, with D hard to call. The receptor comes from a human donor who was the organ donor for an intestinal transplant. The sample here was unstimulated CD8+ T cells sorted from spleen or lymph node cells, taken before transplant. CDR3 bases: TGTGCCAGCAGTTTAGGGCACTCTGGAAACACCATATATTTT. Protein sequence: CASSLGHSGNTIYF.